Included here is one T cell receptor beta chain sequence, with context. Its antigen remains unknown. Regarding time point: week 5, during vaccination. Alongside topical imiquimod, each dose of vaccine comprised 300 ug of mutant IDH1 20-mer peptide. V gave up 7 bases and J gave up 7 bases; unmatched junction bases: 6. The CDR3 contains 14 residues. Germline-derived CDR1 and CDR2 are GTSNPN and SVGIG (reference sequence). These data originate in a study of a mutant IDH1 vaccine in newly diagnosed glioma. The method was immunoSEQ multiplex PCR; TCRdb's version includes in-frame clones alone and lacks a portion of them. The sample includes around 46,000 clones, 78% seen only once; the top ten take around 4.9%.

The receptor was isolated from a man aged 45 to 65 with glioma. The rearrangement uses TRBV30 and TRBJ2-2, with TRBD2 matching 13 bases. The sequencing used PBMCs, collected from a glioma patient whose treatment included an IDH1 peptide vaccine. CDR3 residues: CASPRTSGGGELFF. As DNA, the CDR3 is TGTGCCTCTCCCCGGACTAGCGGGGGCGGGGAGCTGTTTTTT.